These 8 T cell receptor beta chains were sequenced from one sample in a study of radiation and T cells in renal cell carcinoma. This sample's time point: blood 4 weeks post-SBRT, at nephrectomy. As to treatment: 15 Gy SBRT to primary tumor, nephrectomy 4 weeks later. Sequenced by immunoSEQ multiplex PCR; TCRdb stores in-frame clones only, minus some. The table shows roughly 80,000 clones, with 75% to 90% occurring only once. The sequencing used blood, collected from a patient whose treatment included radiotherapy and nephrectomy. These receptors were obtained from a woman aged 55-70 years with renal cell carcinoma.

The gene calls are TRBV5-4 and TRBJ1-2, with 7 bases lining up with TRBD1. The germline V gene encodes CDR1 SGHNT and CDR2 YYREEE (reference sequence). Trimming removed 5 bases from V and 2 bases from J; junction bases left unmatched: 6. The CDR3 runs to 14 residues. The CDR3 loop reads CASRVGQENYGYTF. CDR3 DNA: TGTGCCAGCAGAGTCGGACAGGAGAACTATGGCTACACCTTC.

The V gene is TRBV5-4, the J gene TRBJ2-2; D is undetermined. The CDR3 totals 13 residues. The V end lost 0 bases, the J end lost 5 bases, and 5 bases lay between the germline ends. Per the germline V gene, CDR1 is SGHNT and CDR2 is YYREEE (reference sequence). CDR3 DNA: TGTGCCAGCAGCTTGGATGGGACCGGGGAGCTGTTTTTT. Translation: CASSLDGTGELFF.

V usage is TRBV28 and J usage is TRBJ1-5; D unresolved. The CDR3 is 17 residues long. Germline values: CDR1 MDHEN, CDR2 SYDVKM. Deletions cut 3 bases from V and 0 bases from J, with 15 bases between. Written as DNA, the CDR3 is TGTGCCAGCAGTTTTACGTATAGCCTACTTAGCAATCAGCCCCAGCATTTT. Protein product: CASSFTYSLLSNQPQHF.

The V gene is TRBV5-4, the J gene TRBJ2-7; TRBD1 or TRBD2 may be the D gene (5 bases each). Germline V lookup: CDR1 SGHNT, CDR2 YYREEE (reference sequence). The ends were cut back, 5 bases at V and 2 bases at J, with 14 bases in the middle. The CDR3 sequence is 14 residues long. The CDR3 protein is CASSPGRGPYEQYF. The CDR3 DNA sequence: TGTGCCAGCAGTCCGGGGCGTGGGCCCTACGAGCAGTACTTC.

The CDR3 reads CASSLDSQGGGYTF. The DNA of the CDR3 is TGTGCCAGCAGCTTGGACAGTCAGGGAGGGGGCTACACCTTC. The chain combines TRBV5-4 with TRBJ1-2, with a weak D call TRBD1 (5 bases). Germline lookup yields CDR1 SGHNT and CDR2 YYREEE (reference sequence). Trimming stripped 0 bases from V and 8 bases from J, with 14 bases between. The CDR3 loop spans 14 amino acids.

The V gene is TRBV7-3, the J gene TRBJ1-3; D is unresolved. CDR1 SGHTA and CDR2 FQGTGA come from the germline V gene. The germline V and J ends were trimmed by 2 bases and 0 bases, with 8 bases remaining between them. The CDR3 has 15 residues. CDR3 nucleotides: TGTGCCAGCAGCTTAGTTGCAGTCTCTGGAAACACCATATATTTT. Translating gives CASSLVAVSGNTIYF.

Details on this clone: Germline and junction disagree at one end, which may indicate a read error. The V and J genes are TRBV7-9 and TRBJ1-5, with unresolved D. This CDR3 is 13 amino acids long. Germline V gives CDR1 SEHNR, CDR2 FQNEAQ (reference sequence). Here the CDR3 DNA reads TGTGCCAGCAGTTTAGACAGCAATCAGCCCCAGCATTTT. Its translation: CASSLDSNQPQHF.

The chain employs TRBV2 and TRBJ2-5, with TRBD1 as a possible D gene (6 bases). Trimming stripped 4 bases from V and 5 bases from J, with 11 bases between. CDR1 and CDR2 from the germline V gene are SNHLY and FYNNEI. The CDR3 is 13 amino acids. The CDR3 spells CASSVGTSETQYF. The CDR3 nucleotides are TGTGCCAGCAGTGTGGGGACATCGGAGACCCAGTACTTC.